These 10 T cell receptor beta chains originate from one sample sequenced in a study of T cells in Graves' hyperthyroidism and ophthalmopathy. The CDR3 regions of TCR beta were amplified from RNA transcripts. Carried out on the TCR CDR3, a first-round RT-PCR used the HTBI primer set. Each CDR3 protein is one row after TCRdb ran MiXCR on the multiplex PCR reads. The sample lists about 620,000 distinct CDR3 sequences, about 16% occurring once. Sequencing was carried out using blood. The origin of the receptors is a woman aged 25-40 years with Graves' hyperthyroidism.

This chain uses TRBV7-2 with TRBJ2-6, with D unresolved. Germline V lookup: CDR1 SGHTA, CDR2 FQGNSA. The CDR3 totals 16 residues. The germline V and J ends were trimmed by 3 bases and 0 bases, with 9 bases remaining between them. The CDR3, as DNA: TGTGCCAGCAGCTTTAGGGTTTCCTCTGGGGCCAACGTCCTGACTTTC. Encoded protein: CASSFRVSSGANVLTF.

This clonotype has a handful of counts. The CDR3 nucleotides are TGCAGCGTTGGGGGACAGGGCACAGATACGCAGTATTTT. Encoded protein: CSVGGQGTDTQYF. The genes are TRBV29-1 and TRBJ2-3; 8 bases are a match to TRBD1. CDR1 and CDR2 from the germline V gene are SQVTM and ANQGSEA. J gave up 1 base and V 4 bases, and 1 base lay outside the gene matches. The CDR3 is 13 residues long.

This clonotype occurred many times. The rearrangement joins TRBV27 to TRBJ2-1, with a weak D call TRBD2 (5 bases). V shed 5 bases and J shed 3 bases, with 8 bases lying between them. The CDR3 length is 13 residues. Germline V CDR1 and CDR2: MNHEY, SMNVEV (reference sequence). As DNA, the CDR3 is TGTGCCAGCAGTCCTAGCCACTACAATGAGCAGTTCTTC. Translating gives CASSPSHYNEQFF.

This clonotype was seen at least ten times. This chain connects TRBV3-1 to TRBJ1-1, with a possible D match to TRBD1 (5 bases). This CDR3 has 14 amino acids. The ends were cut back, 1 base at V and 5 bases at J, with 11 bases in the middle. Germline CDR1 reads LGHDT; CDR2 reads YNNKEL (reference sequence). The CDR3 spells CASSQVGAGTEAFF. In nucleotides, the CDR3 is TGTGCCAGCAGCCAAGTAGGGGCAGGGACTGAAGCTTTCTTT.

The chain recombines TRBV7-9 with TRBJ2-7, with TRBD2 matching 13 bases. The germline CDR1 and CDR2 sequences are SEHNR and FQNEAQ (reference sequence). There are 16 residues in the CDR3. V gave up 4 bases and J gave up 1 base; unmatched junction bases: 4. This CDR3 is CASSSRLAGGSYEQYF. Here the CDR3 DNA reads TGTGCCAGCAGCTCCCGACTAGCGGGAGGTTCCTACGAGCAGTACTTC.

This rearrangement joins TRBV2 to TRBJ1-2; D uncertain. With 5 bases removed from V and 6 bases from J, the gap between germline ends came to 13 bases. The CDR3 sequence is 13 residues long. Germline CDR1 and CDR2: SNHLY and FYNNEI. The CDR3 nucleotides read TGTGCCAGCAGTCCCGGGGTTATCCATGGCTACACCTTC. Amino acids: CASSPGVIHGYTF. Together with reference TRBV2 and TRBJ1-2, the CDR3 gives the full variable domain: EPEVTQTPSHQVTQMGQEVILRCVPISNHLYFYWYRQILGQKVEFLVSFYNNEISEKSEIFDDQFSVERPDGSNFTLKIRSTKLEDSAMYFCASSPGVIHGYTFGSGTRLTVV.

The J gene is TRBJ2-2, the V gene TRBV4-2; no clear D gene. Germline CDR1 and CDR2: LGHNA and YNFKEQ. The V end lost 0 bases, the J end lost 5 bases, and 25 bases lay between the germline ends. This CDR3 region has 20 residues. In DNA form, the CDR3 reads TGTGCCAGCAGCCAAGATCTTAGGCGGAACGAGGCGGCAGTAACCGGGGAGCTGTTTTTT. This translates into CASSQDLRRNEAAVTGELFF.

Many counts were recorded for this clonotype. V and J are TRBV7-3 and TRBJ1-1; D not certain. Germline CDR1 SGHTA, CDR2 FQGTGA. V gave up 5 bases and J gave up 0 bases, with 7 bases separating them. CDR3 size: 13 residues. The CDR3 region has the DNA TGTGCCAGCAGCCGCAATATGAACACTGAAGCTTTCTTT. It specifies CASSRNMNTEAFF.

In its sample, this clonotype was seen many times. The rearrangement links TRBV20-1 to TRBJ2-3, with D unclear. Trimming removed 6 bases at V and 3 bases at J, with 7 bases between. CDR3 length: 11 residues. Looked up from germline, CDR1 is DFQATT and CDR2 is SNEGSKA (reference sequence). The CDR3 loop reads CSAIRTDTQYF. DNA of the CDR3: TGCAGTGCCATACGAACAGATACGCAGTATTTT.

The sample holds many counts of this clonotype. This CDR3 is CASSHPNEQFF. CDR3 bases: TGTGCCAGCAGCCACCCCAATGAGCAGTTCTTC. The V gene is TRBV7-9, the J gene TRBJ2-1; D gene uncertain. Trimming cost V 5 bases and J 6 bases, with 5 bases left between them. CDR3 size: 11 residues. Germline values: CDR1 SEHNR, CDR2 FQNEAQ (reference sequence).